A single sample gave rise to the 8 T cell receptor beta chains below, sequenced in a study of regulatory T cells in long-lasting Graves disease. The time point: newly diagnosed GD, antithyroid drugs for less than 3 months. Preparation of the TCR library used RNA extracted from PBMCs. Both iRepertoire HTBI primers and Arm-PCR of CDR3 regions were used to build the TCR beta libraries. TCRdb reanalysed the multiplex PCR reads using MiXCR and keeps one entry per CDR3 protein. The sample has about 320,000 distinct CDR3 sequences; more than 15% are singletons. The sequences come from peripheral blood mononuclear cells (PBMCs), collected at new diagnosis, from a patient treated with antithyroid drugs. These TCRs come from a female donor with Graves disease.

Turning to this clonotype: Because the CDR3 is missing its conserved closing phenylalanine or tryptophan, this is likely a read error. The V call is TRBV7-9, the J call TRBJ2-3; D gene ambiguous. This CDR3 contains 13 residues. The V end lost 5 bases, the J end lost 2 bases, and 8 bases lay between the germline ends. Germline lookup yields CDR1 SEHNR and CDR2 FQNEAQ (reference sequence). For the CDR3, the DNA is TGTGCCAGCAGCCCACGGGCCACAGATACGCAGTATTAT. Translation gives CASSPRATDTQYY.

This clonotype was observed many times. The chain recombines TRBV7-9 with TRBJ1-2; the D is unclear. V dropped 1 base and J dropped 6 bases, with 15 bases sitting between them. This CDR3 has 15 amino acids. In germline, CDR1 is SEHNR, CDR2 FQNEAQ (reference sequence). Written as DNA, the CDR3 is TGTGCCAGCAGCTTAGGGCCACCCCGCGGGGATGGCTACACCTTC. This gives the protein CASSLGPPRGDGYTF.

The sample holds many counts of this clonotype. The chain uses TRBV7-3 and TRBJ2-1, with a possible D match to TRBD1 (5 bases). CDR3 length: 14 amino acids. The germline V and J ends were trimmed by 5 bases and 5 bases, with 13 bases remaining between them. The germline CDR1 and CDR2 sequences are SGHTA and FQGTGA. CDR3 bases: TGTGCCAGCAGCCCATTGGGGCGGAACAATGAGCAGTTCTTC. Translation: CASSPLGRNNEQFF.

This clonotype was seen only a few times. An end of the junction does not agree with germline; a read error may underlie this. This chain joins TRBV3-1 and TRBJ2-2, with 9 bases matching TRBD2. Germline CDR1 LGHDT, CDR2 YNNKEL (reference sequence). The CDR3 length is 15 residues. The CDR3 protein is CASSRGLASAGGLFF. The CDR3 DNA follows: TGTGCCAGCAGCCGGGGACTAGCTAGTGCCGGGGGGCTGTTTTTT.

This clonotype appeared once. This sequence joins TRBV19 and TRBJ2-3; D might be TRBD2 (5 bases). CDR1 and CDR2 (germline): LNHDA, SQIVND (reference sequence). Trimming removed 5 bases at V and 0 bases at J, with 12 bases between. The CDR3 is 15 residues long. CDR3 in amino acids: CASSPGLISTDTQYF. The CDR3 coding sequence is TGTGCCAGTAGTCCCGGACTCATAAGCACAGATACGCAGTATTTT. Full variable domain (missing parts from reference TRBV19 and TRBJ2-3): DGGITQSPKYLFRKEGQNVTLSCEQNLNHDAMYWYRQDPGQGLRLIYYSQIVNDFQKGDIAEGYSVSREKKESFPLTVTSAQKNPTAFYLCASSPGLISTDTQYFGPGTRLTVL.

This clonotype was recorded at least ten times. The chain employs TRBV11-2 and TRBJ1-4; D may be TRBD1 (5 bases). Germline V gives CDR1 SGHAT, CDR2 FQNNGV. The ends were cut back, 5 bases at V and 5 bases at J, with 15 bases in the middle. The CDR3 length is 15 residues. The CDR3 sequence is CASSTSTERNEKLFF. DNA for the CDR3: TGTGCCAGCAGCACCTCGACAGAGAGGAATGAAAAACTGTTTTTT. The full variable domain, with the rest looked up from reference TRBV11-2 and TRBJ1-4, is EAGVAQSPRYKIIEKRQSVAFWCNPISGHATLYWYQQILGQGPKLLIQFQNNGVVDDSQLPKDRFSAERLKGVDSTLKIQPAKLEDSAVYLCASSTSTERNEKLFFGSGTQLSVL.

This chain connects TRBV3-1 to TRBJ2-7, with TRBD2 as a possible D gene (6 bases). The CDR3 is 14 residues long. Trimming removed 4 bases at V and 4 bases at J, with 14 bases between. Germline values: CDR1 LGHDT, CDR2 YNNKEL (reference sequence). CDR3 region: CASSLEAGRYEQYF. Written as DNA, the CDR3 is TGTGCCAGCAGCCTAGAAGCGGGCAGATACGAGCAGTACTTC.

The chain carries TRBV11-2 and TRBJ2-7; 8 bases fit TRBD2. The CDR3 totals 15 residues. The germline V gene encodes CDR1 SGHAT and CDR2 FQNNGV. Trimming removed 5 bases from V and 0 bases from J; junction bases left unmatched: 6. The CDR3 protein is CASSPLAGRSYEQYF. In DNA, the CDR3 is TGTGCCAGCAGCCCATTAGCGGGACGCTCCTACGAGCAGTACTTC.